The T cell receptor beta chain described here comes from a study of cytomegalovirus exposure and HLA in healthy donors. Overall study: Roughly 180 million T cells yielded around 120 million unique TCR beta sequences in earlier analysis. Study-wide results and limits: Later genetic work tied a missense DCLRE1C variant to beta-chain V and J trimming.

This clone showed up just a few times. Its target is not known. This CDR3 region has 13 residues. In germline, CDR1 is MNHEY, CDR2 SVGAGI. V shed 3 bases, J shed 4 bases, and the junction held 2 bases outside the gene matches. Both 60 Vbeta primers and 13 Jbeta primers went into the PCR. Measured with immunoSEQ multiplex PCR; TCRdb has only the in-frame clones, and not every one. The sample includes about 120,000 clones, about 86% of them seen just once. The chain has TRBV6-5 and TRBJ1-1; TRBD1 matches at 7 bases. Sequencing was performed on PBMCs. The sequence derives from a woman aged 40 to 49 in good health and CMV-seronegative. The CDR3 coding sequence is TGTGCCAGCAGTTATTACAGGGGCACTGAAGCTTTCTTT. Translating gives CASSYYRGTEAFF.